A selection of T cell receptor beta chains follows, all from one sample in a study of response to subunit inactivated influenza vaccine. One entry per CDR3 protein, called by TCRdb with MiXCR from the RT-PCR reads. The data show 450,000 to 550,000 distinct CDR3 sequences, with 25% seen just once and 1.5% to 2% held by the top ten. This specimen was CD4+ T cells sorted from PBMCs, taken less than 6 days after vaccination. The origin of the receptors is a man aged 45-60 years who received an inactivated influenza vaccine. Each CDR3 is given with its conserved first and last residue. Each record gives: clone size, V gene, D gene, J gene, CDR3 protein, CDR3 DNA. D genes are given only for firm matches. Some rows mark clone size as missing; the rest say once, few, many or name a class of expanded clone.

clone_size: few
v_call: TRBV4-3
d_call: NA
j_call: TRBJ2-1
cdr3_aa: CASSQEAAGWSPNEQFF
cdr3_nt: TGCGCCAGCAGCCAAGAGGCGGCAGGGTGGAGTCCCAATGAGCAGTTCTTC

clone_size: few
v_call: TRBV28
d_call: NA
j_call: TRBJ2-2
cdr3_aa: CASSLSGARRIGELFF
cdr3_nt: TGTGCCAGCAGTTTATCGGGAGCGCGGCGGATCGGGGAGCTGTTTTTT

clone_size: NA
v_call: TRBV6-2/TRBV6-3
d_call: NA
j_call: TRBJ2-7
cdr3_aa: CASAKTGDIYEQYF
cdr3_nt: TGTGCCAGTGCGAAGACAGGAGACATCTACGAGCAGTACTTC

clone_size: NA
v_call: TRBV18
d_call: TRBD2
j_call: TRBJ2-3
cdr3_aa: CASSPLGMREVPDTQYF
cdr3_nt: TGTGCCAGCTCACCCCTGGGAATGCGGGAGGTCCCAGATACGCAGTATTTT

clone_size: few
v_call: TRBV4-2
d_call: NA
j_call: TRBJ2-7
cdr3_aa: CASSQEWTNEQYF
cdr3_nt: TGTGCCAGCAGCCAAGAATGGACAAACGAGCAGTACTTC

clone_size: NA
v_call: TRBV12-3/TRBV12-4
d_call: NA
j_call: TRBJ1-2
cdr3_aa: CASSPQASYGYTF
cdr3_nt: TGTGCCAGCAGCCCTCAAGCCTCCTATGGCTACACCTTC

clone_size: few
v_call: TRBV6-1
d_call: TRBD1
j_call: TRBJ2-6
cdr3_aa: CASRSRTGNWGANVLTF
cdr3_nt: TGTGCCAGCAGAAGCCGGACAGGGAATTGGGGGGCCAACGTCCTGACTTTC

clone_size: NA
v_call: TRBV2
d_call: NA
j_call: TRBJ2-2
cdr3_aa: CASSELGRGRGTGELFF
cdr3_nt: TGTGCCAGCAGTGAATTGGGCCGTGGGCGGGGCACCGGGGAGCTGTTTTTT

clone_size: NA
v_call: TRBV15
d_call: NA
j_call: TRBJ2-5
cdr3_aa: CATSRRLVDVETQYF
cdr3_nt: TGTGCCACCAGCAGACGACTAGTAGATGTGGAGACCCAGTACTTC

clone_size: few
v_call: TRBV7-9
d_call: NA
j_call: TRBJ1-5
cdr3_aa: CASSSGQSQPQHF
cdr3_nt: TGTGCCAGCAGCTCCGGACAGTCTCAGCCCCAGCATTTT

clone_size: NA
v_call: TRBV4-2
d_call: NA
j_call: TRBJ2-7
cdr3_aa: CAISQTAWDEQYF
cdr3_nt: TGTGCCATCAGCCAGACGGCTTGGGACGAGCAGTACTTC

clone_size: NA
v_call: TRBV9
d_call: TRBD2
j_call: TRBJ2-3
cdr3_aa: CASSVEGLAGRRNTQYF
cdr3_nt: TGTGCCAGCAGCGTAGAGGGGCTAGCGGGGAGAAGGAATACGCAGTATTTT

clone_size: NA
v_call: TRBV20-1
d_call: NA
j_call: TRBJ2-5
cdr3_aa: CSARDPTRGIVETQYF
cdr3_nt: TGCAGTGCTAGAGATCCGACTAGGGGGATTGTAGAGACCCAGTACTTC

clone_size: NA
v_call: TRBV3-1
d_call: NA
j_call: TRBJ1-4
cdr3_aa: CASSQVLAEKLFF
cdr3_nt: TGTGCCAGCAGCCAAGTACTTGCCGAAAAACTGTTTTTT

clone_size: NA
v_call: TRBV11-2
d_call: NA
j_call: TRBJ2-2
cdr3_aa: CASSLPRGTGELFF
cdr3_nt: TGTGCCAGCAGCTTGCCCCGGGGCACCGGGGAGCTGTTTTTT

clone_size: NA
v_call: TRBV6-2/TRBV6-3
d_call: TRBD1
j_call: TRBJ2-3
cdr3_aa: CASSYRGQGTRTDTQYF
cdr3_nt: TGTGCCAGCAGTTACCGGGGACAGGGGACGCGCACAGATACGCAGTATTTT

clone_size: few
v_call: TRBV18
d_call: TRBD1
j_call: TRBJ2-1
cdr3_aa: CASSPGQGDEQFF
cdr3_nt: TGTGCCAGCTCACCGGGACAGGGAGATGAGCAGTTCTTC

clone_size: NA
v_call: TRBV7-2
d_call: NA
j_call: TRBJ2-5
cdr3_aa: CASSLDQPGTQYF
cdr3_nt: TGTGCCAGCAGCTTAGACCAACCGGGGACCCAGTACTTC

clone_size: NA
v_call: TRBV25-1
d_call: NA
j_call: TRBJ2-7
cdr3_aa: CASRDRLYEQYF
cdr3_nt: TGTGCCAGCAGGGACAGACTCTACGAGCAGTACTTC

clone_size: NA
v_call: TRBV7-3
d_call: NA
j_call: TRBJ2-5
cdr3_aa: CASSPSGLEETQYF
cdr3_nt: TGTGCCAGCAGCCCCTCGGGACTGGAAGAGACCCAGTACTTC

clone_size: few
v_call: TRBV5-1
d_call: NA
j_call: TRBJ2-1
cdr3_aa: CASAFGGANEQFF
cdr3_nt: TGCGCCAGCGCATTTGGAGGGGCGAATGAGCAGTTCTTC

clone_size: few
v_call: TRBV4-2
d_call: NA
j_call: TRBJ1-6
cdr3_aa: CASSPRDAANSPLHF
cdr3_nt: TGTGCCAGCAGCCCGCGGGATGCGGCGAATTCACCCCTCCACTTT

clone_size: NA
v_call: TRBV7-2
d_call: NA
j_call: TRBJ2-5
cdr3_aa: CASSWTYSETQYF
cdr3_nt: TGTGCCAGCAGCTGGACATATTCGGAGACCCAGTACTTC

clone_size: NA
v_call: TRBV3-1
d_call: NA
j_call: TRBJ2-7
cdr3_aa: CASSQNRAYEQYF
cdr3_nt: TGTGCCAGCAGCCAGAACAGGGCCTACGAGCAGTACTTC

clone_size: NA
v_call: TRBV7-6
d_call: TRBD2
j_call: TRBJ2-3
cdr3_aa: CASSLEVGASGVDTQYF
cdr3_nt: TGTGCCAGCAGCTTAGAAGTCGGTGCTAGCGGGGTAGATACGCAGTATTTT

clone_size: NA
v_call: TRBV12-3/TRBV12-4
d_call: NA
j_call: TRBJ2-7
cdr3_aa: CASSQGGHYEQYF
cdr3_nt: TGTGCCAGCAGCCAGGGGGGACACTACGAGCAGTACTTC